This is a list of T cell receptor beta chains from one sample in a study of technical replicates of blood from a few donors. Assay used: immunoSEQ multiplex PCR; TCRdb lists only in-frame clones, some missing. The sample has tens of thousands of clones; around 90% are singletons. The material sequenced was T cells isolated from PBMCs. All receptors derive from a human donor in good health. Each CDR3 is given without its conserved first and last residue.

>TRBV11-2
ASSLDSGSWYNEQF
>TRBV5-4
ASSLADSRNTIY
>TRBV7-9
ASSRDSYTEAF
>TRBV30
AWSGGGWTGTSNEQF
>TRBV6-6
ASSSGQGAYEQY
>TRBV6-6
ATGLAYYEQY
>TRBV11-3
ASSSARGYQETQY
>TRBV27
ASSLFGGLNEQF
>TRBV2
ASRFFANTGELF
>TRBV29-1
SVGTGWDKNIQY
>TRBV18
ATSRGYGYT